This passage covers 23 T cell receptor beta chains from one sample sequenced in a study of cytomegalovirus exposure and HLA in healthy donors. Vbeta (60) and Jbeta (13) primers were used in the PCR. Sequencing was performed with immunoSEQ multiplex PCR; in TCRdb, only in-frame clones are kept and a portion is missing. The sample lists some 160,000 clones, approximately 86% occurring once. The sequenced sample consisted of PBMCs. The receptors shown here come from a woman between 18 and 30 years old in good health and CMV-seronegative.

The gene calls are TRBV28 and TRBJ1-5, with a weak D call TRBD1 (5 bases). The CDR3 runs to 16 residues. The germline gives CDR1 MDHEN, CDR2 SYDVKM. Trimming stripped 2 bases from V and 3 bases from J, with 14 bases between. CDR3 region: CASSLQQAHFNQPQHF. The CDR3 coding sequence is TGTGCCAGCAGTTTACAACAGGCCCACTTCAATCAGCCCCAGCATTTT.

J is TRBJ1-2 and V is TRBV6-1, with 11 bases matching TRBD1. This CDR3 has 15 amino acids. Germline lookup yields CDR1 MNHNS and CDR2 SASEGT. V gave up 6 bases and J gave up 5 bases; unmatched junction bases: 8. CDR3 in amino acids: CASRAGQGARYGYTF. The CDR3, as DNA: TGTGCCAGCAGGGCCGGACAGGGGGCTCGGTATGGCTACACCTTC.

This chain uses TRBV7-8 with TRBJ1-2, with 9 bases lining up with TRBD1. This CDR3 has 16 residues. V lost 1 base to trimming and J lost 7 bases; unmatched junction nucleotides: 10. Germline V gene sequence: CDR1 SGHVS, CDR2 FQNEAQ. CDR3 region: CASSLVYGTGYPGYTF. The CDR3, as DNA: TGTGCCAGCAGCTTAGTATACGGGACAGGGTATCCTGGCTACACCTTC. The variable domain in full, completed from reference TRBV7-8 and TRBJ1-2, reads GAGVSQSPRYKVAKRGQDVALRCDPISGHVSLFWYQQALGQGPEFLTYFQNEAQLDKSGLPSDRFFAERPEGSVSTLKIQRTQQEDSAVYLCASSLVYGTGYPGYTFGSGTRLTVV.

There are a few counts of this clone. The chain couples TRBV5-8 to TRBJ2-2; no clear D gene. The germline V gene encodes CDR1 SGHTS and CDR2 YDEGEE. The CDR3 loop spans 15 amino acids. The ends were cut back, 4 bases at V and 3 bases at J, with 13 bases in the middle. CDR3 sequence reads: CASSPDIPYTGELFF. The CDR3 DNA is TGTGCCAGCAGCCCCGACATTCCGTACACCGGGGAGCTGTTTTTT.

This clone was detected only a few times. The V call is TRBV6-5, the J call TRBJ1-6; D gene uncertain. The CDR3 totals 15 residues. Per the germline V gene, CDR1 is MNHEY and CDR2 is SVGAGI. The V and J ends lost 7 bases and 7 bases respectively, with 17 bases between them. CDR3 residues: CASTRAEGFNSPLHF. Here the CDR3 DNA reads TGTGCCAGCACGAGGGCGGAGGGATTCAATTCACCCCTCCACTTT.

The J gene is TRBJ1-1, the V gene TRBV28; 9 bases fit TRBD1. Germline CDR1 reads MDHEN; CDR2 reads SYDVKM. The J segment lost 4 bases and the V segment lost 4 bases, leaving 10 bases of the junction unmatched. The CDR3 has 16 residues. The CDR3 is CASSSYTGGDGTEAFF. Here the CDR3 DNA reads TGTGCCAGCAGTTCCTATACAGGGGGCGACGGCACTGAAGCTTTCTTT.

The J gene is TRBJ2-1, the V gene TRBV30; perhaps TRBD2 as D (5 bases). Germline assignment: CDR1 GTSNPN and CDR2 SVGIG (reference sequence). The CDR3 loop spans 13 amino acids. The V end lost 5 bases, the J end lost 0 bases, and 8 bases lay between the germline ends. The CDR3: CAWRGFSYNEQFF. The CDR3 DNA sequence: TGTGCCTGGCGGGGTTTCTCCTACAATGAGCAGTTCTTC.

The V and J genes are TRBV4-1 and TRBJ2-2, with TRBD2 matching 16 bases. Germline-derived CDR1 and CDR2 are MGHRA and YSYEKL. V was clipped by 5 bases and J by 6 bases; unmatched bases: 0. There are 15 residues in the CDR3. CDR3 in amino acids: CASSGTSGGAGELFF. The CDR3 bases are TGCGCCAGCAGCGGGACTAGCGGGGGGGCCGGGGAGCTGTTTTTT.

The rearrangement links TRBV11-2 to TRBJ2-5; TRBD1 matches 8 bases. Germline CDR1 and CDR2: SGHAT and FQNNGV. Trimming removed 3 bases from V and 5 bases from J; junction bases left unmatched: 5. This CDR3 is 14 amino acids long. For the CDR3, the DNA is TGTGCCAGCAGCTTTGAGGACAGGGTTGAGACCCAGTACTTC. This codes for CASSFEDRVETQYF.

The chain joins TRBV15 to TRBJ1-4; D is possibly TRBD1 (5 bases). The CDR3 has 15 amino acids. The germline V and J ends were trimmed by 4 bases and 0 bases, with 9 bases remaining between them. The germline V gene has CDR1 LNHNV and CDR2 YYDKDF (reference sequence). The DNA for the CDR3 is TGTGCCACCAGCAAGCTCAGGGCAACTAATGAAAAACTGTTTTTT. This translates into CATSKLRATNEKLFF.

The count of this clone is one. The gene calls are TRBV7-7 and TRBJ1-3; 8 nucleotides agree with TRBD1. CDR3 length equals 18 residues. V lost 5 bases to trimming and J lost 1 base; unmatched junction nucleotides: 13. Germline CDR1 reads SSHAT; CDR2 reads FNYEAQ (reference sequence). The CDR3: CASSPGAGGEVSGNTIYF. The CDR3 nucleotides read TGTGCCAGCAGCCCAGGGGCAGGGGGCGAGGTTTCTGGAAACACCATATATTTT.

This clone is a singleton in its sample. This sequence joins TRBV6-5 and TRBJ1-6; possible D gene TRBD1, 6 bases. Germline CDR1 is MNHEY and CDR2 is SVGAGI. The CDR3 runs 15 residues. V lost 0 bases to trimming and J lost 10 bases, with 13 bases between them. CDR3 DNA sequence: TGTGCCAGCAGTTACTCGGGGGGGCAAGGGTCACCCCTCCACTTT. It specifies CASSYSGGQGSPLHF.

The rearrangement links TRBV5-1 to TRBJ2-5; the match to TRBD2 covers 10 bases. The J call could be wrong; TRBJ2-7 is a better fit for the DNA end. CDR3 length: 16 amino acids. Germline V lookup: CDR1 SGHRS, CDR2 YFSETQ. DNA for the CDR3: TGCGCCAGCAGCTTGAGAGGACTAGCGGAGTCCTACGAGCAGTACTTC. This translates into CASSLRGLAESYEQYF.

The CDR3 reads CASSHHRGWNTEAFF. CDR3 bases: TGTGCCAGCAGTCACCACAGGGGCTGGAACACTGAAGCTTTCTTT. The chain uses TRBV6-5 and TRBJ1-1; 7 bases align to TRBD1. There are 15 residues in the CDR3. CDR1 is MNHEY and CDR2 is SVGAGI in the germline V gene. With V trimmed by 5 bases and J by 1 base, 7 bases remained unmatched.

The genes are TRBV14 and TRBJ1-2; D remains unclear. V was shortened by 0 bases and J by 9 bases, with 17 bases between the two germline ends. From germline, CDR1 is SGHDN and CDR2 FVKESK. This CDR3 region has 15 residues. The CDR3 loop reads CASSQDGRWSISYTF. The DNA for the CDR3 is TGTGCCAGCAGCCAAGATGGAAGGTGGAGTATCAGCTACACCTTC.

V gene TRBV5-4 combines with J gene TRBJ2-4; 8 nucleotides match TRBD1. In germline, CDR1 is SGHNT, CDR2 YYREEE (reference sequence). V shed 4 bases, J shed 9 bases, and the junction held 9 bases outside the gene matches. The CDR3 is 14 residues long. The CDR3 here is CASSPGQGWGIQYF. The CDR3 DNA reads as TGTGCCAGCAGCCCAGGACAGGGCTGGGGCATTCAGTACTTC.

V gene TRBV27 combines with J gene TRBJ1-2; D is perhaps TRBD1 (6 bases). The CDR3 runs to 15 residues. V lost 4 bases, J lost 4 bases, and 16 bases lay in between. Germline V gene data show CDR1 as MNHEY and CDR2 as SMNVEV (reference sequence). This CDR3 is CASSSITGNAYGYTF. In DNA form, the CDR3 reads TGTGCCAGCAGTTCTATTACAGGGAATGCCTATGGCTACACCTTC.

This clone was detected only once. The chain uses TRBV6-1 and TRBJ2-5, with 7 nucleotides matching TRBD1. V lost 4 bases to trimming and J lost 5 bases; unmatched junction nucleotides: 10. The length of the CDR3 is 15 residues. The V gene's germline CDR1 is MNHNS and CDR2 SASEGT. The CDR3 is CASSVYWTGGETQYF. DNA of the CDR3: TGTGCCAGCAGTGTTTATTGGACAGGAGGCGAGACCCAGTACTTC.

The CDR3 nucleotides are TGTGCCAGCAGTCGGGGACTAGCGGGGTCGTGGGAGCTGTTTTTT. Protein: CASSRGLAGSWELFF. The genes are TRBV27 and TRBJ2-2; TRBD2 matches 13 bases. Per germline, CDR1 MNHEY and CDR2 SMNVEV (reference sequence). The junction had 6 bases not matched to a gene; V was cut back by 5 bases and J by 9 bases. This CDR3 contains 15 residues.

The chain recombines TRBV7-2 with TRBJ2-2; the D gene is possibly TRBD1 (6 bases). Between the trimmed V and J ends, which lost 5 bases and 0 bases, there was a span of 13 bases. The germline CDR1 and CDR2 sequences are SGHTA and FQGNSA. The CDR3 covers 16 residues. Here the CDR3 DNA reads TGTGCCAGCAGCCTCAGGGGCGGAGCGAACACCGGGGAGCTGTTTTTT. Translating it yields CASSLRGGANTGELFF.

The rearrangement joins TRBV18 to TRBJ2-3, with 10 bases identical to TRBD2. Unmatched junction bases numbered 1, after V lost 4 bases and J lost 0 bases. The CDR3 sequence is 15 residues long. Germline V gene data show CDR1 as KGHSH and CDR2 as LQKENI. The CDR3 nucleotides are TGTGCCAGCTCACTGACTAGCGGGAGCACAGATACGCAGTATTTT. Residues: CASSLTSGSTDTQYF.

The chain couples TRBV7-9 to TRBJ1-6; TRBD1 matches at 7 bases. CDR1 SEHNR and CDR2 FQNEAQ come from the germline V gene (reference sequence). V lost 6 bases, J lost 7 bases, and 6 bases stayed unmatched. The CDR3 contains 14 residues. The DNA of the CDR3 is TGTGCCAGCAGAGGTGGACAGGTCAATTCACCCCTCCACTTT. As protein: CASRGGQVNSPLHF.

The chain recombines TRBV9 with TRBJ2-1; the match to TRBD2 covers 8 bases. The germline V gene has CDR1 SGDLS and CDR2 YYNGEE. V shed 4 bases, J shed 10 bases, and the junction held 4 bases outside the gene matches. The CDR3 has 12 residues. The CDR3 here is CASSREGGEQFF. CDR3 nucleotides: TGTGCCAGCAGCCGGGAGGGGGGAGAGCAGTTCTTC.